These 12 T cell receptor beta chains were all obtained from the same sample, sequenced in a study of identical twins. TCRdb re-derived calls from the 5' RACE reads in MiXCR, one entry per CDR3 protein. The table records about 430,000 distinct CDR3 sequences, about 18% of them present only once. The sequenced material came from naive T cells sorted from blood. The receptor source for this set is a man aged 50 to 60 in good health.

This clonotype was recorded at least ten times. The chain has TRBV11-2 and TRBJ2-5, with TRBD2 matching 7 bases. CDR3 length: 13 amino acids. The V gene's germline CDR1 is SGHAT and CDR2 FQNNGV. V shed 6 bases, J shed 7 bases, and the junction held 8 bases outside the gene matches. The CDR3 coding sequence is TGTGCCAGCAGTATTGGGTCGGGAGGGACCCAGTACTTC. This gives the protein CASSIGSGGTQYF.

This clonotype was seen at least ten times. This rearrangement joins TRBV12-3 or TRBV12-4 to TRBJ2-7; TRBD2 matches 11 bases. The CDR3 covers 16 residues. The J segment lost 5 bases and the V segment lost 5 bases, leaving 11 bases of the junction unmatched. The CDR3 nucleotides are TGTGCCAGCAGTGCCTGGACTAGCGGGTGGGGAAACGAGCAGTACTTC. Amino acid sequence: CASSAWTSGWGNEQYF.

Here the CDR3 DNA reads TGTGCCAGCAGCTTAAGGGGATGGGGCAATCAGCCCCAGCATTTT. It yields the protein CASSLRGWGNQPQHF. The genes are TRBV7-8 and TRBJ1-5; maybe TRBD1 (5 bases). With 2 bases removed from V and 2 bases from J, the gap between germline ends came to 10 bases. Germline assignment: CDR1 SGHVS and CDR2 FQNEAQ. This CDR3 is 15 amino acids long.

V usage is TRBV12-3 or TRBV12-4 and J usage is TRBJ2-1, with D uncertain. CDR3 length: 14 residues. The ends were cut back, 8 bases at V and 6 bases at J, with 17 bases in the middle. The CDR3 region is CASQRTKSFNEQFF. The CDR3 DNA is TGTGCCAGCCAAAGGACCAAGAGCTTCAATGAGCAGTTCTTC.

The sample holds many counts of this clonotype. The chain combines TRBV5-1 with TRBJ2-7; D uncertain. From germline, CDR1 is SGHRS and CDR2 YFSETQ. There are 11 residues in the CDR3. V dropped 8 bases and J dropped 2 bases, with 8 bases sitting between them. The CDR3 region is CASNGAYEQYF. In DNA, the CDR3 is TGCGCCAGTAATGGGGCCTACGAGCAGTACTTC.

This chain links TRBV12-3 or TRBV12-4 with TRBJ1-5; D not resolved. This CDR3 contains 15 residues. V was trimmed by 3 bases and J by 3 bases, leaving 12 bases between them. The CDR3 DNA follows: TGTGCCAGCAGTTTGCGCGGGATTGTCAATCAGCCCCAGCATTTT. This translates into CASSLRGIVNQPQHF.

V gene TRBV7-9 combines with J gene TRBJ2-5, with D possibly matching TRBD1 (6 bases). Germline-derived CDR1 and CDR2 are SEHNR and FQNEAQ (reference sequence). The CDR3 contains 13 residues. Trimming stripped 6 bases from V and 7 bases from J, with 15 bases between. CDR3 loop: CASSQDSKRTQYF. Written as DNA, the CDR3 is TGTGCCAGCAGTCAGGACAGCAAGAGGACCCAGTACTTC.

V is TRBV5-1 and J is TRBJ2-7; perhaps TRBD2 as D (5 bases). Germline CDR1 SGHRS, CDR2 YFSETQ. V was shortened by 4 bases and J by 2 bases, with 16 bases between the two germline ends. The CDR3 consists of 15 residues. In DNA form, the CDR3 reads TGCGCCAGCAGCCCCTGGGGAGCGGACCCCTACGAGCAGTACTTC. Its protein product is CASSPWGADPYEQYF.

This clonotype came up a few times. The chain is built from TRBV7-2 and TRBJ1-2; 12 bases align to TRBD1. The CDR3 length is 15 residues. J gave up 10 bases and V 5 bases, and 11 bases lay outside the gene matches. The V gene's germline CDR1 is SGHTA and CDR2 FQGNSA. The CDR3 loop reads CASSTSTGTGGAYTF. The DNA for the CDR3 is TGTGCCAGCAGCACATCGACCGGGACAGGGGGCGCCTACACCTTC.

In this sample, this clonotype turned up a few times. The rearrangement links TRBV24-1 to TRBJ2-3; tentative D call: TRBD2 (6 bases). This CDR3 comprises 14 residues. V dropped 5 bases and J dropped 4 bases, with 12 bases sitting between them. Germline CDR1 is KGHDR and CDR2 is SFDVKD. The DNA for the CDR3 is TGTGCCACCAGTGTCGGGAGTCACCCAGATACGCAGTATTTT. This translates into CATSVGSHPDTQYF.

This clonotype was counted between two and nine times. The chain has TRBV29-1 and TRBJ2-7; 8 nucleotides agree with TRBD2. With 4 bases clipped from V and 0 bases from J, the junction kept 2 bases outside the gene matches. There are 13 residues in the CDR3. The germline gives CDR1 SQVTM, CDR2 ANQGSEA. For the CDR3, the DNA is TGCAGCGTTGCCGGGACTAGCTCCTACGAGCAGTACTTC. Its translation: CSVAGTSSYEQYF.

In this sample, this clonotype turned up many times. This chain uses TRBV7-2 with TRBJ2-3; TRBD2 matches 8 bases. The trim removed 5 bases at V and 6 bases at J, leaving 13 bases unmatched. The CDR3 is 16 amino acids. The germline V gene encodes CDR1 SGHTA and CDR2 FQGNSA. The CDR3 protein is CASSLPEVLAEDTQYF. CDR3 coding DNA: TGTGCCAGCAGCCTACCCGAGGTACTAGCGGAGGATACGCAGTATTTT.